This TCR beta chain came from a study of T cell repertoires in cytomegalovirus infection (dated by TCRdb to the late 2010s). General notes on the study: Alongside well-studied HLA-B-restricted epitopes, the peptide stimulations were aimed at recently identified HLA-C-restricted CMV epitopes, whose presentation resists viral immunomodulation. Because public TCR beta signatures pointed to carriage of CMV infection together with the matching HLA type, the HLA type of each donor mattered for the analysis.

Sample treatment or condition, as interpreted from the label and publication: in vitro stimulation with specific CMV peptide epitopes to enrich CMV-specific T cells. For sequencing, an Illumina HiSeq 1500 was employed. TCRdb trimmed public reads at Q25 via fastp, called clones via MiXCR and kept in-frame beta chains. For every CDR3 protein sequence, its rows merge into one entry that carries the most common genes and DNA. This sample lists some 920,000 distinct CDR3 sequences; roughly 30% were detected once. The leading ten clones occupy roughly 13% of the sample. The paper as a whole reports these results and caveats: In both this cohort and an independent roughly 360-donor cohort, the cumulative frequency of public TCR beta family members distinguished carriers of CMV infection plus the relevant HLA type. In the ex vivo response, HLA-C-restricted CMV-specific TCR beta clonotypes were dominant, and in two of eight donors the single most frequent clonotype came from this HLA-C-restricted group.

Deletion took 5 bases off V and 1 base off J, with a span of 16 bases between the germline ends. Sequences SNHLY (CDR1) and FYNNEI (CDR2) are obtained from the germline V gene. Its CDR3 holds 16 amino acids, cysteine through phenylalanine. The entry retains the CDR3 DNA only, 48 bases that are in frame from base 1. In its sample, this clonotype was seen a few times. Its antigen has not been determined. No much larger clone exists at a distance of one base, and base qualities are not known. This receptor was taken from a human donor in good health (CMV status not recorded). Some clones in this sample may be carry-over from other donors' samples. Here the chain combines TRBV2 and TRBJ2-3, and the D gene may be TRBD2, 6 bases matching. The sample was cultured CD8+ T cells from PBMCs, taken from culture after CMV antigen stimulation. The base sequence is TGTGCCAGCAGTCTTCCCCTTGGAGGGGGCACAGATACGCAGTATTTT. This sequence encodes CASSLPLGGGTDTQYF.